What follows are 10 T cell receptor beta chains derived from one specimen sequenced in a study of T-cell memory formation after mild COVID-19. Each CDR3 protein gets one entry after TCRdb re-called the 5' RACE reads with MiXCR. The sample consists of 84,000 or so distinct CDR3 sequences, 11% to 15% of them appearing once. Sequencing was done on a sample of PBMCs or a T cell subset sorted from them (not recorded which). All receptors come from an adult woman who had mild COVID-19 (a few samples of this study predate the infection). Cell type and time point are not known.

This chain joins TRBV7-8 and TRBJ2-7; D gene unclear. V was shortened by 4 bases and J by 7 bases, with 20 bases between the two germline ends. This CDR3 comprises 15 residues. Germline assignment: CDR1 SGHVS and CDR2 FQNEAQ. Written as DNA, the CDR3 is TGTGCCAGCAGCTCGGCCGCCCCACGGGCCCCAGAGCAGTACTTC. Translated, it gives CASSSAAPRAPEQYF.

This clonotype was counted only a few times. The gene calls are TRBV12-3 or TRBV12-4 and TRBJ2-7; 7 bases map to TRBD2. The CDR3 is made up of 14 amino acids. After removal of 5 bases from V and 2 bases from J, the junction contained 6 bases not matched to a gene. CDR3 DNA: TGTGCCAGCAGTCCCCAGCGGGGAACCTACGAGCAGTACTTC. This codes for CASSPQRGTYEQYF.

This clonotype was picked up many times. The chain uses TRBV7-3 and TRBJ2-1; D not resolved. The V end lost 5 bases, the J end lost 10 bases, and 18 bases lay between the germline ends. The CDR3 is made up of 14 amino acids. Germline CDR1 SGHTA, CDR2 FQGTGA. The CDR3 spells CASSPEARYGEQFF. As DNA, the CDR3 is TGTGCCAGCAGCCCCGAGGCCCGGTATGGAGAGCAGTTCTTC.

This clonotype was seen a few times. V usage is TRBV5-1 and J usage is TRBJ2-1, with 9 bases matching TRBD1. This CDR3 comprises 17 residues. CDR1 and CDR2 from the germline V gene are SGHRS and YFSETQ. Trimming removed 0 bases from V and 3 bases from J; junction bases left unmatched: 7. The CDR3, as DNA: TGCGCCAGCAGCTTGGCAGGGACAGGGACGATCTACAATGAGCAGTTCTTC. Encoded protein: CASSLAGTGTIYNEQFF.

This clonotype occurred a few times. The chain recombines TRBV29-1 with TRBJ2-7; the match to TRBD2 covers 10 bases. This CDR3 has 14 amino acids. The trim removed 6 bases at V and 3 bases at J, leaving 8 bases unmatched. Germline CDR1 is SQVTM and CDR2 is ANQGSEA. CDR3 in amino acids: CSVLGLAGDYEQYF. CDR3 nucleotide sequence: TGCAGCGTGCTCGGGCTAGCGGGGGACTACGAGCAGTACTTC.

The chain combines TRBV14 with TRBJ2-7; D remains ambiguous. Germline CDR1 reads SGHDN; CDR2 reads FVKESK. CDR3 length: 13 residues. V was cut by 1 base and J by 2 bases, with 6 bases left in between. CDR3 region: CASSQVGTYEQYF. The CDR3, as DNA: TGTGCCAGCAGCCAAGTTGGGACCTACGAGCAGTACTTC.

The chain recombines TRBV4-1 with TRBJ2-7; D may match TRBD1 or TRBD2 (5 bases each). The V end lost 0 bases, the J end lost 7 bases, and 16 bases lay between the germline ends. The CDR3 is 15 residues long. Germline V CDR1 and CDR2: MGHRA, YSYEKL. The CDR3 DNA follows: TGCGCCAGCAGCCAAGATCGGGGCTCCCGCTGGGAGCAGTACTTC. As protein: CASSQDRGSRWEQYF.

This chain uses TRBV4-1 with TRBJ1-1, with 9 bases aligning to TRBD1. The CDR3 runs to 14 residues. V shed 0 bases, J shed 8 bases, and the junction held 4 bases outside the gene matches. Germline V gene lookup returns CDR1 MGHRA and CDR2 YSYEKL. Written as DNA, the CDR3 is TGCGCCAGCAGCCAAGATGAGGACAGGGGAGAAGCTTTCTTT. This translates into CASSQDEDRGEAFF.

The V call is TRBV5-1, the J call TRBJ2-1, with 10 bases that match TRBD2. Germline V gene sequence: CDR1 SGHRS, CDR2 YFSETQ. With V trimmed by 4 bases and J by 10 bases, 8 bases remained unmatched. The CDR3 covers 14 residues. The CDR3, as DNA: TGCGCCAGCAGCCTTAGGACTAGCGGAGAAGAGCAGTTCTTC. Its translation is CASSLRTSGEEQFF.

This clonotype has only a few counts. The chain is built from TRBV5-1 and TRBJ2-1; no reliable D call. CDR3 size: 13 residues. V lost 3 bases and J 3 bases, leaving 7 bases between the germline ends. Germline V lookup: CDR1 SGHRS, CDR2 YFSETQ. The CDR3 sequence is CASSSPLYNEQFF. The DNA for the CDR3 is TGCGCCAGCAGCTCTCCGCTCTACAATGAGCAGTTCTTC.